The rows below give T cell receptor beta chains drawn from one sample of a study of shared clonotypes between healthy human individuals. Only in-frame clones appear in the TCRdb table, and some are missing; sequencing was by immunoSEQ multiplex PCR. The sample contains about 2.3 million clones, 85% to 95% of which appear only once. Sequenced material: naive CD4+ T cells from PBMCs. These TCRs come from a man between 18 and 35 years old in good health. Some clones in this sample may be carry-over from other donors' samples. Both conserved end residues are part of each CDR3. The order of the fields is CDR3 protein, CDR3 DNA, V gene, J gene, clone size, D gene. The D gene is left open where the match is weak. The size entry is marked missing in some rows and otherwise reads once, few, many or a size class.

cdr3_aa: CASPPGLAGPNTGELFF
cdr3_nt: TGTGCCAGCCCGCCCGGCCTAGCGGGGCCGAACACCGGGGAGCTGTTTTTT
v_call: TRBV28
j_call: TRBJ2-2
clone_size: NA
d_call: TRBD2

cdr3_aa: CASSLRQPGYTF
cdr3_nt: TGTGCCAGCAGTCTACGACAGCCTGGCTACACCTTC
v_call: TRBV28
j_call: TRBJ1-2
clone_size: NA
d_call: NA

cdr3_aa: CASSSLARGMEGANVLTF
cdr3_nt: TGTGCCAGCAGTTCCTTGGCCAGGGGGATGGAAGGGGCCAACGTCCTGACTTTC
v_call: TRBV28
j_call: TRBJ2-6
clone_size: NA
d_call: TRBD1

cdr3_aa: CASSPGQGGYTF
cdr3_nt: TGCGCCAGCAGCCCGGGACAGGGAGGCTACACCTTC
v_call: TRBV5-1
j_call: TRBJ1-2
clone_size: NA
d_call: TRBD1

cdr3_aa: CASSPAGQGAGYGYTF
cdr3_nt: TGTGCCAGCAGCCCCGCCGGACAGGGAGCGGGCTATGGCTACACCTTC
v_call: TRBV7-6
j_call: TRBJ1-2
clone_size: NA
d_call: TRBD1

cdr3_aa: CASSTQGSSYEQYF
cdr3_nt: TGTGCCAGTAGTACCCAGGGGTCCTCCTACGAGCAGTACTTC
v_call: TRBV19
j_call: TRBJ2-7
clone_size: NA
d_call: NA

cdr3_aa: CASSLSRRGSGNTIYF
cdr3_nt: TGCGCCAGCAGCCTTTCCCGCAGGGGTTCTGGAAACACCATATATTTT
v_call: TRBV5-1
j_call: TRBJ1-3
clone_size: NA
d_call: NA

cdr3_aa: CATAGEGAETQYF
cdr3_nt: TGTGCCACCGCGGGAGAGGGAGCAGAGACCCAGTACTTC
v_call: TRBV10-3
j_call: TRBJ2-5
clone_size: NA
d_call: TRBD2

cdr3_aa: CASMRGMHLGEQYF
cdr3_nt: TGTGCCAGCATGAGGGGCATGCATTTGGGCGAGCAGTACTTC
v_call: TRBV27
j_call: TRBJ2-7
clone_size: NA
d_call: NA

cdr3_aa: CASSWGLGYTF
cdr3_nt: TGTGCCAGCAGCTGGGGGCTCGGCTACACCTTC
v_call: TRBV25-1
j_call: TRBJ1-2
clone_size: NA
d_call: NA

cdr3_aa: CASSLGQPNFYNEQFF
cdr3_nt: TGTGCCAGCAGCTTGGGGCAGCCAAACTTTTACAATGAGCAGTTCTTC
v_call: TRBV5-6
j_call: TRBJ2-1
clone_size: NA
d_call: NA

cdr3_aa: CASSRKKTGTEGLAKNIQYF
cdr3_nt: TGCGCCAGCAGCCGAAAAAAGACCGGGACAGAAGGTCTAGCCAAAAACATTCAGTACTTC
v_call: TRBV5-1
j_call: TRBJ2-4
clone_size: NA
d_call: TRBD1

cdr3_aa: CASSYGPVNTEAFF
cdr3_nt: TGTGCCAGCAGTTACGGGCCCGTGAACACTGAAGCTTTCTTT
v_call: TRBV6-5
j_call: TRBJ1-1
clone_size: few
d_call: NA

cdr3_aa: CASSRSGATDTQYF
cdr3_nt: TGTGCCAGCAGCCGAAGCGGGGCCACAGATACGCAGTATTTT
v_call: TRBV28
j_call: TRBJ2-3
clone_size: NA
d_call: TRBD2

cdr3_aa: CASSLGQTTDTQYF
cdr3_nt: TGCGCCAGCAGCCTAGGACAGACCACAGATACGCAGTATTTT
v_call: TRBV5-1
j_call: TRBJ2-3
clone_size: NA
d_call: NA

cdr3_aa: CSGRDSSYEQYF
cdr3_nt: TGCAGCGGCCGGGACAGCTCCTACGAGCAGTACTTC
v_call: TRBV29-1
j_call: TRBJ2-7
clone_size: few
d_call: TRBD1

cdr3_aa: CASSAGGGSQPQHF
cdr3_nt: TGTGCCAGCAGCGCCGGGGGGGGCAGTCAGCCCCAGCATTTT
v_call: TRBV14
j_call: TRBJ1-5
clone_size: NA
d_call: NA

cdr3_aa: CASRGWVITDTQYF
cdr3_nt: TGTGCCAGCAGGGGTTGGGTGATCACAGATACGCAGTATTTT
v_call: TRBV27
j_call: TRBJ2-3
clone_size: NA
d_call: NA

cdr3_aa: CASSPTSTSYEQYF
cdr3_nt: TGTGCCAGCTCACCAACTAGCACCTCCTACGAGCAGTACTTC
v_call: TRBV18
j_call: TRBJ2-7
clone_size: NA
d_call: NA

cdr3_aa: CASSPPLRQEISGLFF
cdr3_nt: TGTGCCAGCAGCCCCCCACTGAGACAGGAGATTAGCGGACTGTTTTTT
v_call: TRBV28
j_call: TRBJ1-4
clone_size: once
d_call: NA

cdr3_aa: CASRPGAGGNEQYF
cdr3_nt: TGCGCCAGCCGCCCGGGTGCAGGGGGCAACGAGCAGTACTTC
v_call: TRBV5-1
j_call: TRBJ2-7
clone_size: NA
d_call: TRBD1

cdr3_aa: CAWSGVRGPGYTF
cdr3_nt: TGTGCCTGGAGTGGGGTCAGGGGGCCTGGCTACACCTTC
v_call: TRBV30
j_call: TRBJ1-2
clone_size: NA
d_call: TRBD1

cdr3_aa: CASSRLVQAGEGEQYF
cdr3_nt: TGTGCCAGCTCACGTCTAGTCCAGGCGGGGGAGGGTGAGCAGTACTTC
v_call: TRBV18
j_call: TRBJ2-7
clone_size: NA
d_call: TRBD2

cdr3_aa: CAISPGKSYNEQFF
cdr3_nt: TGTGCCATCTCTCCCGGGAAAAGCTACAATGAGCAGTTCTTC
v_call: TRBV10-3
j_call: TRBJ2-1
clone_size: NA
d_call: NA

cdr3_aa: CASSQGTGAPETQYF
cdr3_nt: TGTGCCAGCAGCCAGGGGACAGGGGCCCCAGAGACCCAGTACTTC
v_call: TRBV14
j_call: TRBJ2-5
clone_size: NA
d_call: TRBD1

cdr3_aa: CASSPAGGGMNTEAFF
cdr3_nt: TGCGCCAGCAGCCCGGCAGGGGGTGGGATGAACACTGAAGCTTTCTTT
v_call: TRBV4-1
j_call: TRBJ1-1
clone_size: NA
d_call: TRBD1

cdr3_aa: CASSRSGGMADTQYF
cdr3_nt: TGTGCCAGCAGCCGATCAGGGGGGATGGCAGATACGCAGTATTTT
v_call: TRBV7-6
j_call: TRBJ2-3
clone_size: once
d_call: NA

cdr3_aa: CASSSRTGNGYTF
cdr3_nt: TGTGCCAGCAGCTCGCGGACAGGGAACGGCTACACCTTC
v_call: TRBV7-9
j_call: TRBJ1-2
clone_size: NA
d_call: TRBD1

cdr3_aa: CSVVDRSSYEQYF
cdr3_nt: TGCAGCGTTGTCGACAGGAGCTCCTACGAGCAGTACTTC
v_call: TRBV29-1
j_call: TRBJ2-7
clone_size: NA
d_call: NA

cdr3_aa: CASSLRVSQDNTGELFF
cdr3_nt: TGCGCCAGCAGCTTGCGGGTGTCACAGGATAACACCGGGGAGCTGTTTTTT
v_call: TRBV5-1
j_call: TRBJ2-2
clone_size: once
d_call: NA

cdr3_aa: CASSQWTGANTEAFF
cdr3_nt: TGTGCCAGCAGCCAATGGACAGGGGCGAACACTGAAGCTTTCTTT
v_call: TRBV28
j_call: TRBJ1-1
clone_size: NA
d_call: TRBD1

cdr3_aa: CASSSRSGAMGAEAFF
cdr3_nt: TGTGCCAGCAGCTCCCGGTCAGGGGCCATGGGCGCTGAAGCTTTCTTT
v_call: TRBV28
j_call: TRBJ1-1
clone_size: NA
d_call: NA

cdr3_aa: CASSYWTGGSYEQYF
cdr3_nt: TGTGCCAGCAGTTACTGGACAGGGGGCAGCTACGAGCAGTACTTC
v_call: TRBV6-6
j_call: TRBJ2-7
clone_size: once
d_call: TRBD1

cdr3_aa: CASSLISGRADTQYF
cdr3_nt: TGTGCCAGCAGCTTAATCAGCGGGAGGGCCGATACGCAGTATTTT
v_call: TRBV7-9
j_call: TRBJ2-3
clone_size: NA
d_call: TRBD2

cdr3_aa: CASSLPLEGANSSNQPQHF
cdr3_nt: TGTGCCAGCAGTCTACCACTGGAGGGAGCTAATTCTAGCAATCAGCCCCAGCATTTT
v_call: TRBV27
j_call: TRBJ1-5
clone_size: once
d_call: NA

cdr3_aa: CASSLDVVGEAFF
cdr3_nt: TGTGCCAGCAGCTTAGATGTCGTAGGTGAAGCTTTCTTT
v_call: TRBV7-9
j_call: TRBJ1-1
clone_size: NA
d_call: NA